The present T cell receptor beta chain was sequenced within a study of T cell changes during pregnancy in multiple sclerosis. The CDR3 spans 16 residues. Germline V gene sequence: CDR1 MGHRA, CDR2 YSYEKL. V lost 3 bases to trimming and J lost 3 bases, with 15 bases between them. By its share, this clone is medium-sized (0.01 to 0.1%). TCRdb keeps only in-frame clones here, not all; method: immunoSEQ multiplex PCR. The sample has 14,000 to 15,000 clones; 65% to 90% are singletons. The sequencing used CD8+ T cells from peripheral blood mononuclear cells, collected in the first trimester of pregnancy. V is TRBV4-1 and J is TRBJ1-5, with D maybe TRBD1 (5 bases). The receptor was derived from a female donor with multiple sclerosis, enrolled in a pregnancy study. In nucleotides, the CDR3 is TGCGCCAGCAGCCAGATGGACAATCTGGACAATCAGCCCCAGCATTTT. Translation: CASSQMDNLDNQPQHF.